This paragraph covers one TCR beta chain sequence. Its antigen is unknown. V was clipped by 2 bases and J by 4 bases, with 10 bases between them. CDR1 is GTSNPN and CDR2 is SVGIG in the germline V gene (reference sequence). This CDR3 contains 13 residues. Sorted-subset replicate PCR reactions were performed with roughly 200 ng DNA, corresponding to tens of thousands of T cell genomes. Here immunoSEQ multiplex PCR was the method, and the copy in TCRdb shows in-frame clones only, minus some. The sample includes around 2,000,000 clones, roughly 95% seen only once; the top ten take 0.13%. The data were obtained in a study of shared clonotypes between healthy human individuals. Whole-study findings and limits: Sampling used blood alone; tissue repertoires probably differ. Non-shared clonotypes had lower generation probabilities than those shared by all four donors.

Participating donors were healthy, HIV-negative adults free of recent acute infections or vaccinations. The sequencing sample was made of naive CD4+ T cells sorted from blood. Subset: CD45RA+ positively selected. This chain joins TRBV30 and TRBJ2-3; D is unresolved. The clonotype comes from a man aged 18 to 35 in good health. The CDR3 DNA follows: TGTGCCTGGAGTTACGGCGGAGCAGATACGCAGTATTTT. Encoded protein: CAWSYGGADTQYF.